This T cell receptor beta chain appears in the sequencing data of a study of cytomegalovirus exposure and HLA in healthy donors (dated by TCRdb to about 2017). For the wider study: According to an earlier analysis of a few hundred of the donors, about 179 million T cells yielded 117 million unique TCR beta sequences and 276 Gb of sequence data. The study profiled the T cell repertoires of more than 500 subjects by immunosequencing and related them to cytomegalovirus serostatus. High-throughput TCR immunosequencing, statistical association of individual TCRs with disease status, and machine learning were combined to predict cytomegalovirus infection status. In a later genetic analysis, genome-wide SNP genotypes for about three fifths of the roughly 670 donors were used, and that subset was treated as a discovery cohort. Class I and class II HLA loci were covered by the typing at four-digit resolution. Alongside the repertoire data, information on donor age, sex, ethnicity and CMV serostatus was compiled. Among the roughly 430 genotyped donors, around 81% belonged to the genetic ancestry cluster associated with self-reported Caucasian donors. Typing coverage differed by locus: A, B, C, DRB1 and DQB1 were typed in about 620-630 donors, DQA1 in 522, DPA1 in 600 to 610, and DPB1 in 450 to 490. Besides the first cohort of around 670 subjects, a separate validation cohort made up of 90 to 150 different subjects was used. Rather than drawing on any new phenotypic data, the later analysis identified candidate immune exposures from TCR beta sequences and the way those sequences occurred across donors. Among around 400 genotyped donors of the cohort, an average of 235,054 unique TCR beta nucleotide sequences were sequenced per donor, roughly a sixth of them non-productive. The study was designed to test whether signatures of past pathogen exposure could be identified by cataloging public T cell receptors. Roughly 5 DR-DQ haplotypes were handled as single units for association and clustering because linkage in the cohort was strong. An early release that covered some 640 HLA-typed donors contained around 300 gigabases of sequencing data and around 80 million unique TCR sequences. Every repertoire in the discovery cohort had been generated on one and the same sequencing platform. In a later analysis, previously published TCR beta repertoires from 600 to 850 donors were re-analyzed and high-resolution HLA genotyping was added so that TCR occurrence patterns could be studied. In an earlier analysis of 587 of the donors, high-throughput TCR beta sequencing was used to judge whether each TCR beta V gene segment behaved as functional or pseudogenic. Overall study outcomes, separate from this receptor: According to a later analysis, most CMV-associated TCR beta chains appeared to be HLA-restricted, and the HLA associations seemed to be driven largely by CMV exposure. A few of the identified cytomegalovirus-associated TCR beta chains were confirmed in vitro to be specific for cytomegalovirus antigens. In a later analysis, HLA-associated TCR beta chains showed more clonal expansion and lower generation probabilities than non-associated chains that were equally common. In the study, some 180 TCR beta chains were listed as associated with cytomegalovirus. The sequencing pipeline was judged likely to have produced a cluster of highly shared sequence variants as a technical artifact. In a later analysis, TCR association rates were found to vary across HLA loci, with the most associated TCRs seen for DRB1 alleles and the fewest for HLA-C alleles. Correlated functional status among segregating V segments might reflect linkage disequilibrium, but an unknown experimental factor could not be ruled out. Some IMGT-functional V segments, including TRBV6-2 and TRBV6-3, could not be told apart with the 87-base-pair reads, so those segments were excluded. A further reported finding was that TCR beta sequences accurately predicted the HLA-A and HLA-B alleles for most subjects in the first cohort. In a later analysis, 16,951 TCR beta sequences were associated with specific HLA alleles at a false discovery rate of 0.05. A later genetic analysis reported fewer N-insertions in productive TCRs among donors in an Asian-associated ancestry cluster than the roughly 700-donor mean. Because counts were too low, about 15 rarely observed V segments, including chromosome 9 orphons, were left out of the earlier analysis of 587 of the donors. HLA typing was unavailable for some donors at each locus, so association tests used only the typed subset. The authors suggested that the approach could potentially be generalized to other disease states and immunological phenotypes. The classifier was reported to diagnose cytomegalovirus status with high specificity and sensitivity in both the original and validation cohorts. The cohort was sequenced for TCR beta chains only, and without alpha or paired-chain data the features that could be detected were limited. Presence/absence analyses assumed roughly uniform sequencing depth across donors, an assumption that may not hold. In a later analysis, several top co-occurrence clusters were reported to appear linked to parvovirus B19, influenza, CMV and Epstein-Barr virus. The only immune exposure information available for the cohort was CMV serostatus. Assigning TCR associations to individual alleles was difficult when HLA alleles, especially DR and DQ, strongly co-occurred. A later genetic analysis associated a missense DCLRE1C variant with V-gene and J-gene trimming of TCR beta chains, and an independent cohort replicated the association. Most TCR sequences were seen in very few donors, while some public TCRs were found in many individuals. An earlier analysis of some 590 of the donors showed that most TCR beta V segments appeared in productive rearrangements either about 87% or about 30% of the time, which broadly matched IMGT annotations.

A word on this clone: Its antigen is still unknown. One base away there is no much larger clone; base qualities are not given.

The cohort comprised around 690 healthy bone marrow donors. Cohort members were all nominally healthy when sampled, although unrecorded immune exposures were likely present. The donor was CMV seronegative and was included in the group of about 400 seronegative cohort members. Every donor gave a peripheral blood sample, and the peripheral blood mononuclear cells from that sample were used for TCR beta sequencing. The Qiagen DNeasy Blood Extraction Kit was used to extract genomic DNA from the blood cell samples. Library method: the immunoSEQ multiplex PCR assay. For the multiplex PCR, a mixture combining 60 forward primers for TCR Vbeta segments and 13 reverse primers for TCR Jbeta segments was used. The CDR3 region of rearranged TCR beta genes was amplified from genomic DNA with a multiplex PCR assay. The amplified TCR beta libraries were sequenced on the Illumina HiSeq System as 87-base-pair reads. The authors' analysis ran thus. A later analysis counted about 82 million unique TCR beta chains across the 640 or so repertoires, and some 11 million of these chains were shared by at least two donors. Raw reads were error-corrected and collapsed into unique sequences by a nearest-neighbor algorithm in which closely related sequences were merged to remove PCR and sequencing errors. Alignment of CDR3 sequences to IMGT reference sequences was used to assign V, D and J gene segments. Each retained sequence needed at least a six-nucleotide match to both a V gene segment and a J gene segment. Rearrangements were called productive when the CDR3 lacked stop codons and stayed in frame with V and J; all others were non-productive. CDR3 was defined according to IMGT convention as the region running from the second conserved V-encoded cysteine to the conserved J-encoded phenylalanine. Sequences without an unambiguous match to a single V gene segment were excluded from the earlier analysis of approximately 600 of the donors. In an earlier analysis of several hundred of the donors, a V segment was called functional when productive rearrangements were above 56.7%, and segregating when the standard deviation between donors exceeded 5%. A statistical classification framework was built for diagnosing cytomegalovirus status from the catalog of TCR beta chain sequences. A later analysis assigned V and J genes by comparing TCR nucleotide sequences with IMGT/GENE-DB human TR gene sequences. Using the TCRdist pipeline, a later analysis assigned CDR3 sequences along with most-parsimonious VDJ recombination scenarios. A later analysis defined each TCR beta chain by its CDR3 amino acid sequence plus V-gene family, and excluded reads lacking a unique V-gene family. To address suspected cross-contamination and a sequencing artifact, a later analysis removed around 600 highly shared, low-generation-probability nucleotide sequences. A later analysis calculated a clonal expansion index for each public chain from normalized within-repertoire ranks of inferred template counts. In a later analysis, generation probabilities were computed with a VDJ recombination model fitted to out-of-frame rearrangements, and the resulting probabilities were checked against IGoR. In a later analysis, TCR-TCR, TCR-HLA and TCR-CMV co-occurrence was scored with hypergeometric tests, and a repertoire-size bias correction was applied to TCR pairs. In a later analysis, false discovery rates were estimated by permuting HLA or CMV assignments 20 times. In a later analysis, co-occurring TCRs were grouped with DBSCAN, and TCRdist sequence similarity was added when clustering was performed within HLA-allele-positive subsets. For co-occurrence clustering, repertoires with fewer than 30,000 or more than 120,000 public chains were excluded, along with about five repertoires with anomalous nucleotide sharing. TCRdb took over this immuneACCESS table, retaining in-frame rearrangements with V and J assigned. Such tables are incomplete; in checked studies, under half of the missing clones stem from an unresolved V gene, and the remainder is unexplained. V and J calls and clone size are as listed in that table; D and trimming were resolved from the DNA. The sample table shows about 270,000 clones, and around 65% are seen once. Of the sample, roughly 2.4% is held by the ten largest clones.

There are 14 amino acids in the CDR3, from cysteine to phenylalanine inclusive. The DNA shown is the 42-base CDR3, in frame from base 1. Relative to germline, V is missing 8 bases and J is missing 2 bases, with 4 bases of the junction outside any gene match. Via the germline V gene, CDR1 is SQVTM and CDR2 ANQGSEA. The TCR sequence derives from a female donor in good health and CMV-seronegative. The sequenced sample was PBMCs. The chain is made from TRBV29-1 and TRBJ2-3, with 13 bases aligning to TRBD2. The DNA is TGCAGCCTGGGACTAGCGGGACCCACAGATACGCAGTATTTT. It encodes CSLGLAGPTDTQYF.